One and the same sample provided the 32 T cell receptor beta chains below, sequenced in a study of T cells in Graves' hyperthyroidism and ophthalmopathy. Amplified TCR beta CDR3 regions derived from RNA transcripts. During a first-round RT-PCR of the TCR CDR3, the HTBI primer set was used. In TCRdb, the multiplex PCR reads were re-called with MiXCR into one record per CDR3 protein. The table includes around 420,000 distinct CDR3 sequences, roughly 15% detected once. The material sequenced was blood. The receptors were sampled from a woman in her late teens or twenties with Graves' hyperthyroidism.

In its sample, this clonotype was seen a few times. V is TRBV4-3 and J is TRBJ2-1; 11 bases are shared with TRBD2. Germline lookup yields CDR1 LGHNA and CDR2 YSLEER. This CDR3 comprises 15 residues. V lost 7 bases to trimming and J lost 4 bases; unmatched junction nucleotides: 6. The CDR3 DNA sequence: TGCGCCAGCACCGGGGGACTAGCGGATTACAATGAGCAGTTCTTC. Translating gives CASTGGLADYNEQFF.

At least ten counts were recorded for this clonotype. This chain joins TRBV2 and TRBJ2-1; weak D call: TRBD2 (6 bases). CDR1 and CDR2 (germline): SNHLY, FYNNEI. Trimming left V 5 bases short and J 9 bases short, with 14 bases between. The CDR3 is made up of 13 amino acids. In nucleotides, the CDR3 is TGTGCCAGCAGTTGGGGGGAGAGGAGTGAGCAGTTCTTC. This encodes CASSWGERSEQFF.

As to this clonotype: This may come from a read error, since a much larger clone is one base off. This rearrangement joins TRBV7-9 to TRBJ1-1; D not certain. The germline V gene encodes CDR1 SEHNR and CDR2 FQNEAQ (reference sequence). Trimming shortened V by 5 bases and J by 3 bases, and 19 bases separated the two germline ends. The CDR3 covers 16 residues. CDR3 in DNA: TGTGCCAGCAGCCCGCCCCGAGTCGGAGCGGACACTGAAGCTTTCTTT. Amino acids: CASSPPRVGADTEAFF.

Comments on this clonotype: A junction boundary mismatches the germline segment, possibly from a read error. The rearrangement uses TRBV5-1 and TRBJ2-1; a weak D match, TRBD1 (6 bases). In germline, CDR1 is SGHRS, CDR2 YFSETQ. This CDR3 contains 13 residues. CDR3 DNA sequence: TGCGTCAGCAGCATAGGACAGAACAATGAGCAGTTCTTC. Encoded protein: CVSSIGQNNEQFF.

This chain connects TRBV5-6 to TRBJ1-1, with D perhaps matching TRBD1 (6 bases). V was pared by 1 base and J by 5 bases, with 12 bases between. Per the germline V gene, CDR1 is SGHDT and CDR2 is YYEEEE. This CDR3 is built from 14 residues. The DNA for the CDR3 is TGTGCCAGCAGCTTGTCTGTGAGGGGGACTGAAGCTTTCTTT. Translating gives CASSLSVRGTEAFF. The whole variable domain, filled in from reference TRBV5-6 and TRBJ1-1, reads DAGVTQSPTHLIKTRGQQVTLRCSPKSGHDTVSWYQQALGQGPQFIFQYYEEEERQRGNFPDRFSGHQFPNYSSELNVNALLLGDSALYLCASSLSVRGTEAFFGQGTRLTVV.

There are many counts of this clonotype. The chain combines TRBV28 with TRBJ1-2; D is undetermined. Trimming took off 5 bases at V and 3 bases at J, with 16 bases between the two ends. The CDR3 spans 15 residues. The germline V gene has CDR1 MDHEN and CDR2 SYDVKM. The CDR3 region has the DNA TGTGCCAGCAGTCCCCCTGAGAGGAGCCACTATGGCTACACCTTC. It specifies CASSPPERSHYGYTF.

This clonotype was detected many times. The V gene is TRBV28, the J gene TRBJ1-3; D is undetermined. V lost 3 bases and J 4 bases, leaving 7 bases between the germline ends. CDR3 length: 13 residues. Germline V gives CDR1 MDHEN, CDR2 SYDVKM. CDR3 loop: CASSLSLGNTIYF. CDR3 in DNA: TGTGCCAGCAGTTTGTCTTTGGGAAACACCATATATTTT.

This clonotype has more than one count but fewer than ten. This chain joins TRBV5-1 and TRBJ2-5; the D gene is possibly TRBD2 (6 bases). The length of the CDR3 is 14 residues. Germline lookup yields CDR1 SGHRS and CDR2 YFSETQ. The V and J ends lost 3 bases and 9 bases respectively, with 18 bases between them. The CDR3 here is CASSSTDWRAAQYF. The CDR3 bases are TGCGCCAGCAGCTCTACCGACTGGAGGGCGGCCCAGTACTTC.

This clonotype showed up many times. The rearrangement uses TRBV18 and TRBJ1-1; D remains unclear. The V gene's germline CDR1 is KGHSH and CDR2 LQKENI. Deletions cut 3 bases from V and 0 bases from J, with 5 bases between. The CDR3 totals 13 residues. This chain's CDR3 is CASSPLLNTEAFF. CDR3 DNA: TGTGCCAGCTCACCCTTGTTGAACACTGAAGCTTTCTTT.

This clonotype has a count of ten or more. The genes are TRBV20-1 and TRBJ2-7; TRBD2 aligns across 16 bases. The CDR3 is 16 residues long. The V gene end was trimmed by 6 bases and the J gene end by 4 bases; junction bases not matched to a gene: 9. Germline loops: CDR1 DFQATT, CDR2 SNEGSKA (reference sequence). CDR3 nucleotides: TGCAGTGCCAAGGGGACTAGCGGGAGGGCGGTTTACGAGCAGTACTTC. This gives the protein CSAKGTSGRAVYEQYF.

Regarding this clonotype: A clone one base away is much larger, so this may be a read error. The chain couples TRBV6-5 to TRBJ2-5, with 9 bases identical to TRBD2. The CDR3 extends over 14 amino acids. V lost 8 bases and J lost 5; bases outside the gene matches: 9. Germline CDR1 and CDR2: MNHEY and SVGAGI. This CDR3 reads CASGLGGGAETQYF. CDR3 nucleotides: TGTGCCAGCGGTTTAGGCGGGGGGGCGGAGACCCAGTACTTC.

Comments on this clonotype: The junction and the germline gene differ at one end; a read error may be behind it. The rearrangement links TRBV6-1 to TRBJ1-4, with 8 nucleotides matching TRBD1. This CDR3 has 14 amino acids. Germline CDR1 and CDR2: MNHNS and SASEGT. The CDR3 sequence: CASDRGSGREKLLF. The CDR3, as DNA: TGTGCCAGCGACAGGGGAAGTGGTCGTGAAAAACTGCTTTTT.

Concerning this clonotype: A read error is possible here, since a much larger clone lies one base away. The chain uses TRBV20-1 and TRBJ2-7, with 9 bases matching TRBD2. This CDR3 comprises 15 residues. Per germline, CDR1 DFQATT and CDR2 SNEGSKA (reference sequence). The CDR3 DNA follows: TGCAGTGCTGGAGATCGTAGGCTAGCGGGAATCGAGCAGTACTTC. Its protein is CSAGDRRLAGIEQYF.

This clonotype appeared many times. The chain uses TRBV10-3 and TRBJ1-3; D might be TRBD1 (5 bases). Trimming removed 5 bases from V and 1 base from J, with 9 bases in between. The CDR3 has 14 residues. The V gene's germline CDR1 is ENHRY and CDR2 SYGVKD. CDR3 loop: CAISRDGSGNTIYF. As DNA, the CDR3 is TGTGCCATCAGTCGGGACGGATCTGGAAACACCATATATTTT.

This clonotype was counted between two and nine times. The chain couples TRBV2 to TRBJ2-3; a possible D gene is TRBD2 (5 bases). V shed 4 bases and J shed 9 bases, with 17 bases lying between them. The CDR3 has 14 residues. Germline V gives CDR1 SNHLY, CDR2 FYNNEI. The CDR3 nucleotides are TGTGCCAGCAGTGGTCCCGAAACAGTAGCGACGCAGTATTTT. This sequence encodes CASSGPETVATQYF.

There are many counts of this clonotype. CDR3 nucleotide sequence: TGTGCCAGCAGCGGACAGGGGGACACTGAAGCTTTCTTT. It yields the protein CASSGQGDTEAFF. The J gene is TRBJ1-1, the V gene TRBV2; 10 nucleotides match TRBD1. Per germline, CDR1 SNHLY and CDR2 FYNNEI. The ends lost 6 bases at V and 3 bases at J; junction bases unmatched: 1. The CDR3 runs to 13 residues.

V is TRBV4-1 and J is TRBJ2-3, with a weak D call TRBD2 (5 bases). The V end lost 7 bases, the J end lost 2 bases, and 22 bases lay between the germline ends. Germline V gives CDR1 MGHRA, CDR2 YSYEKL. The CDR3 runs to 17 residues. As DNA, the CDR3 is TGCGCCAGCACCTCATTCACGGGGATACAAATCACAGATACGCAGTATTTT. Translating gives CASTSFTGIQITDTQYF.

In its sample, this clonotype was seen many times. The chain recombines TRBV27 with TRBJ2-1; 8 nucleotides align to TRBD2. This CDR3 is 15 amino acids long. Germline values: CDR1 MNHEY, CDR2 SMNVEV (reference sequence). Trimming cost V 5 bases and J 4 bases; bases outside gene matches: 7. This chain's CDR3 is CASSPLGGVYNEQFF. CDR3 nucleotides: TGTGCCAGCAGTCCTCTCGGGGGGGTATACAATGAGCAGTTCTTC.

This clonotype occurred a few times. V usage is TRBV14 and J usage is TRBJ1-1; unclear D gene. The CDR3 runs to 18 residues. The V end lost 0 bases, the J end lost 3 bases, and 20 bases lay between the germline ends. Germline CDR1 SGHDN, CDR2 FVKESK. CDR3 DNA sequence: TGTGCCAGCAGCCAAGACTTTTGGCGGCGGACCGAAGACACTGAAGCTTTCTTT. It translates to CASSQDFWRRTEDTEAFF.

This clonotype came up a few times. A single base separates this from a much larger clone, so it may be a read error. The rearrangement joins TRBV29-1 to TRBJ2-7; D is possibly TRBD2 (5 bases). The germline V and J ends were trimmed by 6 bases and 3 bases, with 12 bases remaining between them. The CDR3 spans 12 residues. Germline assignment: CDR1 SQVTM and CDR2 ANQGSEA. The chain's CDR3 is CSVRRLGYEQYF. CDR3 DNA sequence: TGCAGCGTCAGGAGGCTCGGCTACGAGCAGTACTTC.

In this sample, this clonotype turned up a few times. The chain recombines TRBV19 with TRBJ2-6; D gene unclear. CDR1 and CDR2 from the germline V gene are LNHDA and SQIVND (reference sequence). The ends were cut back, 1 base at V and 1 base at J, with 11 bases in the middle. The CDR3 consists of 17 residues. Here the CDR3 reads CASSIGGERSGANVLTF. CDR3 nucleotides: TGTGCCAGTAGTATAGGCGGTGAAAGGTCTGGGGCCAACGTCCTGACTTTC.

This clonotype was picked up many times. The chain couples TRBV20-1 to TRBJ1-5; TRBD1 might be the D (5 bases). The CDR3 covers 15 residues. V was clipped by 2 bases and J by 5 bases, with 16 bases between them. Germline V gene lookup returns CDR1 DFQATT and CDR2 SNEGSKA (reference sequence). The CDR3 DNA reads TGCAGTGCTAGAAGCCCGGGGGGGTTGGATCAGCCCCAGCATTTT. It specifies CSARSPGGLDQPQHF.

For this clonotype: A clone one base away is much larger, so this may be a read error. The chain links TRBV28 to TRBJ1-5; D remains unclear. The CDR3 has 12 amino acids. Germline CDR1 is MDHEN and CDR2 is SYDVKM. The CDR3 nucleotides read TGTGCCAACAGTTTTGGCAATCAGCCCCAGCATTTT. Encoded protein: CANSFGNQPQHF.

This clonotype has ten or more counts. The chain employs TRBV11-2 and TRBJ2-7, with 9 bases identical to TRBD1. CDR3 length: 14 amino acids. Germline V gene lookup returns CDR1 SGHAT and CDR2 FQNNGV. Losses at the gene ends were 5 bases for V and 3 bases for J; bases not matched to a gene: 5. CDR3 bases: TGTGCCAGCAGCCCTGGGACAGGGTACTACGAGCAGTACTTC. Translated: CASSPGTGYYEQYF.

J is TRBJ1-4 and V is TRBV19; D gene unclear. Germline-derived CDR1 and CDR2 are LNHDA and SQIVND (reference sequence). Trimming took off 4 bases at V and 0 bases at J, with 15 bases between the two ends. The CDR3 sequence is 17 residues long. The CDR3 DNA reads as TGTGCCAGTAGTAGACTCCGTCGACTTGCAACTAATGAAAAACTGTTTTTT. It is translated as CASSRLRRLATNEKLFF.

In the case of this clonotype: At one end, the junction sequence differs from germline, possibly due to a read error. The chain links TRBV5-1 to TRBJ1-4, with D possibly being TRBD1 (6 bases). The CDR3 extends over 17 amino acids. Germline values: CDR1 SGHRS, CDR2 YFSETQ. The CDR3 spells CTSSWGTTGPTNEKLFF. The CDR3 DNA reads as TGCACCAGCAGCTGGGGGACGACAGGCCCAACTAATGAAAAACTGTTTTTT.

Worth noting for this clonotype: The junction departs from germline at one end; a sequencing error may be responsible. The V call is TRBV30, the J call TRBJ2-7; TRBD2 matches at 7 bases. CDR1 GTSNPN and CDR2 SVGIG come from the germline V gene (reference sequence). The CDR3 totals 13 residues. Here the CDR3 reads CAWSVARDYEQHF. CDR3 DNA sequence: TGTGCCTGGAGTGTTGCAAGGGACTACGAGCAGCACTTC.

This clonotype was detected ten times or more. V usage is TRBV28 and J usage is TRBJ2-7, with D uncertain. This CDR3 region has 11 residues. Between the trimmed V and J ends, which lost 10 bases and 0 bases, there was a span of 7 bases. Germline V lookup: CDR1 MDHEN, CDR2 SYDVKM. The CDR3 DNA reads as TGTGCCACCACAGACTCCTACGAGCAGTACTTC. Amino acid sequence: CATTDSYEQYF.

There are many counts of this clonotype. CDR3 in amino acids: CASSLGTEETQYF. CDR3 coding DNA: TGTGCCAGCAGTTTGGGGACAGAAGAGACCCAGTACTTC. The chain employs TRBV28 and TRBJ2-5; TRBD1 aligns across 7 bases. V shed 3 bases and J 3 bases; nucleotides not matched to a gene: 1. The CDR3 loop spans 13 amino acids. Looked up from germline, CDR1 is MDHEN and CDR2 is SYDVKM.

The J gene is TRBJ2-7, the V gene TRBV11-2; D not certain. This CDR3 spans 17 amino acids. With 1 base removed from V and 7 bases from J, the gap between germline ends came to 23 bases. Germline V CDR1 and CDR2: SGHAT, FQNNGV. The CDR3 reads CASSLVAGLVAPAEQYF. The CDR3 DNA is TGTGCCAGCAGCTTAGTGGCTGGGTTAGTGGCGCCGGCGGAGCAGTACTTC.

This clonotype was recorded at least ten times. V usage is TRBV2 and J usage is TRBJ2-7; the match to TRBD1 covers 12 bases. This CDR3 is built from 18 residues. Losses at the gene ends were 6 bases for V and 5 bases for J; bases not matched to a gene: 17. Germline CDR1 SNHLY, CDR2 FYNNEI. The CDR3 region is CASRTGTGGLAGENEQYF. The CDR3 region has the DNA TGTGCCAGCAGAACCGGGACAGGGGGCCTAGCGGGAGAGAACGAGCAGTACTTC.

This chain uses TRBV15 with TRBJ1-2; D call uncertain. The germline V and J ends were trimmed by 0 bases and 2 bases, with 10 bases remaining between them. The CDR3 sequence is 15 residues long. Germline V gene sequence: CDR1 LNHNV, CDR2 YYDKDF (reference sequence). Here the CDR3 reads CATSRDHGGNYGYTF. CDR3 in DNA: TGTGCCACCAGCAGAGATCACGGAGGAAACTATGGCTACACCTTC.